This TCR beta chain was profiled in a study of blood T cell repertoires in COVID-19. Across the study: Samples taken during acute and convalescent COVID-19 were collected in the United States, Italy and Spain. PBMCs, B-cell-depleted T cells, or T cells provided the cDNA or gDNA that made up the material.

The V gene's germline CDR1 is MNHEY and CDR2 SMNVEV (reference sequence). Trimming removed 1 base from V and 0 bases from J, with 6 bases in between. The CDR3 covers 15 residues. Sequencing was performed with immunoSEQ multiplex PCR; in TCRdb, only in-frame clones are kept and a portion is missing. The sample shows about 330,000 clones, around 89% of them seen only once. The sequenced material came from peripheral blood. The genes are TRBV27 and TRBJ2-2; D perhaps matches TRBD1 (5 bases). This clonotype originated in a man aged 18 to 29 who had recovered from COVID-19. Written as DNA, the CDR3 is TGTGCCAGCAGTTTATTCAGGGCGAACACCGGGGAGCTGTTTTTT. It is translated as CASSLFRANTGELFF.